The next 22 T cell receptor beta chains were all read from a single sample in a study of T cell changes during pregnancy in multiple sclerosis. The assay was immunoSEQ multiplex PCR, and TCRdb's table has in-frame clones only and misses some. This sample carries tens of thousands of clones, around 92% of them seen once, and the ten largest clones take 2%. Sequencing was performed on peripheral blood, taken in the third trimester of pregnancy. These receptor sequences come from a female donor in good health, enrolled as a control in a pregnancy study.

The chain links TRBV28 to TRBJ1-5; D is unresolved. V was trimmed by 2 bases and J by 7 bases, leaving 9 bases between them. The CDR3 sequence is 13 residues long. The germline V gene has CDR1 MDHEN and CDR2 SYDVKM. Here the CDR3 DNA reads TGTGCCAGCAGTTTACCAACCGCGCAGCCCCAGCATTTT. Translation: CASSLPTAQPQHF.

This chain joins TRBV5-4 and TRBJ2-3; 7 bases match TRBD1. V was clipped by 3 bases and J by 6 bases; unmatched bases: 13. CDR1 is SGHNT and CDR2 is YYREEE in the germline V gene (reference sequence). This CDR3 contains 16 residues. The CDR3 here is CASSSGGLPPLDTQYF. As DNA, the CDR3 is TGTGCCAGCAGCTCAGGGGGATTACCTCCTTTGGATACGCAGTATTTT.

This clone occurred a few times. The rearrangement uses TRBV19 and TRBJ1-5; 10 nucleotides agree with TRBD1. CDR3 length: 15 residues. Trimming at V came to 7 bases and at J to 4 bases, leaving 7 bases not matched to a gene. CDR1 LNHDA and CDR2 SQIVND come from the germline V gene (reference sequence). The CDR3 DNA reads as TGTGCCAGTACGGGGACAGGGGAGAGGAATCAGCCCCAGCATTTT. Encoded protein: CASTGTGERNQPQHF.

The chain links TRBV9 to TRBJ2-5; maybe TRBD1 (7 bases). The CDR3 runs to 17 residues. CDR1 and CDR2 from the germline V gene are SGDLS and YYNGEE. V was cut by 4 bases and J by 1 base, with 20 bases left in between. The CDR3 sequence is CASSPNQQGGPQETQYF. CDR3 in DNA: TGTGCCAGCAGCCCTAACCAGCAGGGGGGTCCCCAAGAGACCCAGTACTTC.

This sequence joins TRBV6-5 and TRBJ1-1; 9 bases map to TRBD1. The CDR3 runs to 15 residues. The ends lost 2 bases at V and 4 bases at J; junction bases unmatched: 5. The germline V gene has CDR1 MNHEY and CDR2 SVGAGI. The CDR3 region is CASSYGTGPSTEAFF. In nucleotides, the CDR3 is TGTGCCAGCAGTTACGGGACAGGGCCGAGCACTGAAGCTTTCTTT.

The table lists this clone with a count of one. The chain carries TRBV5-1 and TRBJ2-2; D uncertain. The CDR3 is 15 residues long. The germline V and J ends were trimmed by 4 bases and 4 bases, with 14 bases remaining between them. CDR1 is SGHRS and CDR2 is YFSETQ in the germline V gene. The DNA of the CDR3 is TGCGCCAGCAGCGCCACTAAAGTGGGCACCGGGGAGCTGTTTTTT. Encoded protein: CASSATKVGTGELFF.

The chain carries TRBV14 and TRBJ1-1, with 8 nucleotides matching TRBD1. This CDR3 spans 14 amino acids. Trimming at V came to 4 bases and at J to 4 bases, leaving 5 bases not matched to a gene. Per the germline V gene, CDR1 is SGHDN and CDR2 is FVKESK. The CDR3 spells CASSRTDRVTEAFF. The CDR3 DNA follows: TGTGCCAGCAGCCGGACGGACAGGGTCACTGAAGCTTTCTTT.

This clone was counted once. Its ends do not fully match the called genes, so a read error is possible. This chain joins TRBV7-7 and TRBJ2-1, with TRBD2 matching over 9 bases. In germline, CDR1 is SSHAT, CDR2 FNYEAQ (reference sequence). This CDR3 is built from 17 residues. The CDR3 DNA follows: TGTGCTAGCAGTCCCCGGGCGAGTAGCGGGGGCTACAATGAGCAGTTCTTC. Amino acids: CASSPRASSGGYNEQFF.

The V call is TRBV15, the J call TRBJ2-5; 8 nucleotides agree with TRBD2. Germline V gene data show CDR1 as LNHNV and CDR2 as YYDKDF (reference sequence). After removal of 0 bases from V and 5 bases from J, the junction contained 5 bases not matched to a gene. This CDR3 spans 15 amino acids. The CDR3 sequence is CATSRDQAGEETQYF. In DNA, the CDR3 is TGTGCCACCAGCAGAGATCAAGCGGGAGAGGAGACCCAGTACTTC.

The chain recombines TRBV4-2 with TRBJ1-1; 7 bases line up with TRBD1. Trimming took 5 bases from V and 4 from J; bases not matched to a gene: 19. The germline gives CDR1 LGHNA, CDR2 YNFKEQ. This CDR3 contains 18 residues. The CDR3: CASSSLGGTGAWGTEAFF. CDR3 sequence (DNA): TGTGCCAGCAGCTCGCTAGGGGGAACAGGGGCATGGGGCACTGAAGCTTTCTTT.

J is TRBJ2-2 and V is TRBV5-1; TRBD1 aligns across 7 bases. The CDR3 consists of 16 residues. Germline V gene lookup returns CDR1 SGHRS and CDR2 YFSETQ. V lost 1 base and J lost 0; bases outside the gene matches: 3. In nucleotides, the CDR3 is TGCGCCAGCAGCTTGTTAGGACAGGCGAACACCGGGGAGCTGTTTTTT. Amino acids: CASSLLGQANTGELFF.

This clone was counted a single time. The chain joins TRBV28 to TRBJ2-3; TRBD2 aligns across 9 bases. Germline CDR1 is MDHEN and CDR2 is SYDVKM. Losses at the gene ends were 2 bases for V and 2 bases for J; bases not matched to a gene: 5. There are 16 residues in the CDR3. The CDR3 here is CASSLPPGLATDTQYF. In nucleotides, the CDR3 is TGTGCCAGCAGTTTACCTCCGGGACTAGCCACAGATACGCAGTATTTT.

The chain links TRBV28 to TRBJ2-1; 8 bases are shared with TRBD1. The germline gives CDR1 MDHEN, CDR2 SYDVKM. V was clipped by 6 bases and J by 2 bases; unmatched bases: 3. The length of the CDR3 is 14 residues. The CDR3 DNA sequence: TGTGCCAGCAGGACAGGGGTGGCCTACAATGAGCAGTTCTTC. Protein product: CASRTGVAYNEQFF.

The chain uses TRBV7-2 and TRBJ2-2; no clear D gene. Germline CDR1 reads SGHTA; CDR2 reads FQGNSA. This CDR3 has 14 residues. V gave up 5 bases and J gave up 7 bases, with 14 bases separating them. The CDR3 sequence is CASSPDMQHGELFF. The CDR3 DNA follows: TGTGCCAGCAGCCCTGACATGCAACACGGGGAGCTGTTTTTT.

The chain carries TRBV2 and TRBJ1-3; 7 bases line up with TRBD1. The germline V gene encodes CDR1 SNHLY and CDR2 FYNNEI. After removal of 6 bases from V and 0 bases from J, the junction contained 5 bases not matched to a gene. This CDR3 region has 15 residues. The CDR3: CASRHRGGSGNTIYF. Written as DNA, the CDR3 is TGTGCCAGCAGGCACAGGGGTGGCTCTGGAAACACCATATATTTT.

The gene calls are TRBV7-9 and TRBJ2-2; maybe TRBD1 (7 bases). This CDR3 contains 15 residues. Germline V lookup: CDR1 SEHNR, CDR2 FQNEAQ (reference sequence). Trimming removed 7 bases from V and 7 bases from J, with 19 bases in between. CDR3 sequence: CASTPQGGQGGELFF. As DNA, the CDR3 is TGTGCCAGCACCCCTCAGGGGGGCCAAGGCGGGGAGCTGTTTTTT.

The chain has TRBV19 and TRBJ1-2; tentative D call: TRBD1 (6 bases). This CDR3 is built from 15 residues. Trimming left V 5 bases short and J 3 bases short, with 16 bases between. The germline V gene has CDR1 LNHDA and CDR2 SQIVND (reference sequence). In DNA form, the CDR3 reads TGTGCCAGTAGTGGGCGGACAGCCAGGGACTATGGCTACACCTTC. This sequence encodes CASSGRTARDYGYTF.

The chain joins TRBV30 to TRBJ1-2; 8 bases agree with TRBD1. The germline V gene has CDR1 GTSNPN and CDR2 SVGIG (reference sequence). J was trimmed by 0 bases and V by 5 bases; bases with no gene match: 5. CDR3 length equals 14 residues. CDR3 loop: CAWDDRGSNYGYTF. CDR3 nucleotides: TGTGCCTGGGATGACAGGGGATCTAACTATGGCTACACCTTC.

J is TRBJ2-1 and V is TRBV7-2, with 7 nucleotides matching TRBD2. The CDR3 covers 14 residues. The V gene end was trimmed by 5 bases and the J gene end by 15 bases; junction bases not matched to a gene: 16. The germline V gene encodes CDR1 SGHTA and CDR2 FQGNSA. The CDR3 region has the DNA TGTGCCAGCAGCCTGGTGGGCGGGGAGGGCCTCCGGTTCTTC. Protein: CASSLVGGEGLRFF.

As to this clone: This sample includes further DNA sequences coding for the same CDR3. The chain recombines TRBV5-1 with TRBJ2-5; TRBD1 agrees at 8 bases. The CDR3 has 13 residues. The germline gives CDR1 SGHRS, CDR2 YFSETQ. J gave up 4 bases and V 4 bases, and 3 bases lay outside the gene matches. CDR3: CASSLGQGETQYF. The CDR3 DNA reads TGCGCCAGCAGCCTAGGACAGGGAGAGACCCAGTACTTC.

The rearrangement uses TRBV30 and TRBJ2-4; 7 bases are a match to TRBD2. Germline lookup yields CDR1 GTSNPN and CDR2 SVGIG (reference sequence). After removal of 0 bases from V and 7 bases from J, the junction contained 6 bases not matched to a gene. The CDR3 totals 14 residues. The CDR3, as DNA: TGTGCCTGGAGTGTTGGCGGGAGCGGGAACATTCAGTACTTC. Its protein is CAWSVGGSGNIQYF. Variable domain in full (rest from reference TRBV30 and TRBJ2-4): SQTIHQWPATLVQPVGSPLSLECTVEGTSNPNLYWYRQAAGRGLQLLFYSVGIGQISSEVPQNLSASRPQDRQFILSSKKLLLSDSGFYLCAWSVGGSGNIQYFGAGTRLSVL.

The chain couples TRBV18 to TRBJ1-4; the match to TRBD1 covers 7 bases. There are 15 residues in the CDR3. Germline trimming cut 0 bases from V and 8 bases from J; bases unmatched to any gene: 6. The germline CDR1 and CDR2 sequences are KGHSH and LQKENI. CDR3: CASSPPVRGKEKLFF. CDR3 sequence (DNA): TGTGCCAGCTCACCACCGGTCAGGGGGAAGGAAAAACTGTTTTTT.